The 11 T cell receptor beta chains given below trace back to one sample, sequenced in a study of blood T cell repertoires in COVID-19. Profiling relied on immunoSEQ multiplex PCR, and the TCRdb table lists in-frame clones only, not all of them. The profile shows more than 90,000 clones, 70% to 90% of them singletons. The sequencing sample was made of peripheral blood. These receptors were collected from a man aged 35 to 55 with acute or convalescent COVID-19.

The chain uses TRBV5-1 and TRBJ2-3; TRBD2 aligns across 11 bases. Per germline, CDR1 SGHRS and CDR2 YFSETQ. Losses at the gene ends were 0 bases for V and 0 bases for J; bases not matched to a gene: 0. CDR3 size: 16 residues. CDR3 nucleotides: TGCGCCAGCAGCTTGGGGACTAGCGGGAGCACAGATACGCAGTATTTT. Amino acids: CASSLGTSGSTDTQYF.

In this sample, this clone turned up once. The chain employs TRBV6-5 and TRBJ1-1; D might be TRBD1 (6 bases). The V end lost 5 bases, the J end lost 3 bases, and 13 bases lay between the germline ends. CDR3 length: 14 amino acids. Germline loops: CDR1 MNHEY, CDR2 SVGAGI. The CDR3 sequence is CASSRTAIYTEAFF. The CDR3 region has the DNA TGTGCCAGCAGTCGGACAGCGATCTACACTGAAGCTTTCTTT.

The CDR3 spells CASSPGLGLVLRGYNEQFF. The CDR3, as DNA: TGTGCCAGCAGCCCGGGCTTGGGGCTTGTCCTACGAGGCTACAATGAGCAGTTCTTC. This chain joins TRBV9 and TRBJ2-1; a possible D gene is TRBD1 (5 bases). Per germline, CDR1 SGDLS and CDR2 YYNGEE. This CDR3 is built from 19 residues. V dropped 4 bases and J dropped 3 bases, with 26 bases sitting between them.

DNA of the CDR3: TGTGCCAGCTCACTCCCCGGCAACAGGGCGGGAGAGACCCAGTACTTC. This gives the protein CASSLPGNRAGETQYF. The V gene is TRBV18, the J gene TRBJ2-5; D is perhaps TRBD1 (6 bases). V was trimmed by 4 bases and J by 4 bases, leaving 19 bases between them. Germline CDR1 and CDR2: KGHSH and LQKENI. CDR3 size: 16 residues.

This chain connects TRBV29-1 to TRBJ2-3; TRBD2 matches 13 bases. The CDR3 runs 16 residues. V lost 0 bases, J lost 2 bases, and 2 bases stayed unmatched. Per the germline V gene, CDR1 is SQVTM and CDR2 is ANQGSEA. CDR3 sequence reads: CSVEEGTSGTTDTQYF. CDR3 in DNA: TGCAGCGTTGAAGAAGGGACTAGCGGGACCACAGATACGCAGTATTTT.

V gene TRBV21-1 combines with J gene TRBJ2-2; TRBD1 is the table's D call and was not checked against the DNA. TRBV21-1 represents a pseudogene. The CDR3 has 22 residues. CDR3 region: CASSNLLRTGCWHETNTGELFF. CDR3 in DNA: TGTGCCAGCAGCAACCTCCTTCGGACAGGGTGCTGGCACGAAACGAACACCGGGGAGCTGTTTTTT.

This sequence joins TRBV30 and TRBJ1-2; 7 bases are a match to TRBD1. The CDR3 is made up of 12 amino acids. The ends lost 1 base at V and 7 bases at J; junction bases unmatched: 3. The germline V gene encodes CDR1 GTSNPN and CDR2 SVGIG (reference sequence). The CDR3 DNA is TGTGCCTGGAGTGCGGGGACAGTTGGCTACACCTTC. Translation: CAWSAGTVGYTF.

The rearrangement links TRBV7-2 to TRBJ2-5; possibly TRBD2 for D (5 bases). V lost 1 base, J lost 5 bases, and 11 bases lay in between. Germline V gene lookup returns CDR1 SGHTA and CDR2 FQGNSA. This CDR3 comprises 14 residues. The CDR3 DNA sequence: TGTGCCAGCAGCTTAGATCCTAGCACCGAGACCCAGTACTTC. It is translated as CASSLDPSTETQYF. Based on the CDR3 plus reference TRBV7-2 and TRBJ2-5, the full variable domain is GAGVSQSPSNKVTEKGKDVELRCDPISGHTALYWYRQSLGQGLEFLIYFQGNSAPDKSGLPSDRFSAERTGGSVSTLTIQRTQQEDSAVYLCASSLDPSTETQYFGPGTRLLVL.

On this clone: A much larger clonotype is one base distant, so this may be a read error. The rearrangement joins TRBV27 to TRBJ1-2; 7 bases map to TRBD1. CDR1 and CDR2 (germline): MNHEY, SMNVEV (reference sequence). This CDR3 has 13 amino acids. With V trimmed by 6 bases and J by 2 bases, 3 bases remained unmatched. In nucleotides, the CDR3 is TGTGCCAGCAGCTCCAGGGGGAACTATGGCTACACCTTC. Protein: CASSSRGNYGYTF.

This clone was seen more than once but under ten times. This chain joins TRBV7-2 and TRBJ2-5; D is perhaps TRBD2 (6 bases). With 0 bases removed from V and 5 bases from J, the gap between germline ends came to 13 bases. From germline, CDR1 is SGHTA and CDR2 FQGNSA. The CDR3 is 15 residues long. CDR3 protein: CASSLAPLGGETQYF. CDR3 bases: TGTGCCAGCAGCTTAGCTCCCTTGGGGGGTGAGACCCAGTACTTC. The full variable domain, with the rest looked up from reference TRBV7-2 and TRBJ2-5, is GAGVSQSPSNKVTEKGKDVELRCDPISGHTALYWYRQSLGQGLEFLIYFQGNSAPDKSGLPSDRFSAERTGGSVSTLTIQRTQQEDSAVYLCASSLAPLGGETQYFGPGTRLLVL.

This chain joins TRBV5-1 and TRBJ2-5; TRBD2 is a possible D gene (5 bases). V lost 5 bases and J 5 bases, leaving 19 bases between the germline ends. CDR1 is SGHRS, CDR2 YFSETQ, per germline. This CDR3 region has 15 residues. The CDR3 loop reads CASSLATPGRETQYF. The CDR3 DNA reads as TGCGCCAGCAGTTTAGCGACACCAGGAAGGGAGACCCAGTACTTC.